A selection of T cell receptor beta chains follows, all from one sample in a study of Tregs in tolerant kidney transplant recipients. Produced via immunoSEQ multiplex PCR; TCRdb's table is partial and in-frame only. The sample includes tens of thousands of clones, around 93% of them seen just once. Material: Tregs from blood, obtained before the transplant. The receptors were gathered from a human donor who received a combined kidney and bone marrow transplant. Each CDR3 is given with its conserved first and last residue. The order of the fields is V gene, J gene, CDR3 protein.

v_gene: TRBV7-9; j_gene: TRBJ2-1; CDR3aa: CASRGGLSEQFF
v_gene: TRBV19; j_gene: TRBJ2-2; CDR3aa: CASSKGAPGELFF
v_gene: TRBV28; j_gene: TRBJ2-1; CDR3aa: CAGSGLSYNEQFF
v_gene: TRBV28; j_gene: TRBJ1-1; CDR3aa: CASSEDRAGTEAFF
v_gene: TRBV11-3; j_gene: TRBJ2-1; CDR3aa: CASSRGGQGYNEQFF
v_gene: TRBV7-9; j_gene: TRBJ2-1; CDR3aa: CASSLAVASSNEQFF
v_gene: TRBV5-5; j_gene: TRBJ1-1; CDR3aa: CASSLAVSNTEAFF
v_gene: TRBV6-5; j_gene: TRBJ2-7; CDR3aa: CASRPGLAGAVQYF
v_gene: TRBV2; j_gene: TRBJ2-7; CDR3aa: CASSPAYEQYF
v_gene: TRBV18; j_gene: TRBJ2-1; CDR3aa: CASSPPRGTSGSPYNEQFF
v_gene: TRBV7-2; j_gene: TRBJ1-2; CDR3aa: CASSLAAGAGGYTF
v_gene: TRBV9; j_gene: -; CDR3aa: CASSVDPGQGAVEQYF
v_gene: TRBV7-9; j_gene: TRBJ2-7; CDR3aa: CASSQTTSFLEQYF
v_gene: TRBV7-3; j_gene: TRBJ2-3; CDR3aa: CASSLTGTSNTQYF
v_gene: TRBV7-7; j_gene: TRBJ2-7; CDR3aa: CASSLRQGALYEQYF
v_gene: TRBV28; j_gene: TRBJ2-5; CDR3aa: CASKDYGTGKSQETQYF
v_gene: TRBV6-6; j_gene: TRBJ1-2; CDR3aa: CASRRWNYGYTF
v_gene: TRBV5-4; j_gene: TRBJ2-7; CDR3aa: CASSSRDSMPYEQYF